The 21 T cell receptor beta chains listed next were all sequenced from one sample in a study of CD8 T cells in ankylosing spondylitis. From the 5' RACE reads, TCRdb called clonotypes with MiXCR, one entry per CDR3 protein. The sample lists some 340,000 distinct CDR3 sequences; roughly 14% were seen once. The material sequenced was blood, either unsorted or a sorted T cell fraction (not recorded which). Receptors originate from a male donor with ankylosing spondylitis or in good health (not recorded which).

This clonotype has more than one count but fewer than ten. This chain connects TRBV20-1 to TRBJ2-7, with TRBD2 as a possible D gene (6 bases). There are 14 residues in the CDR3. Germline values: CDR1 DFQATT, CDR2 SNEGSKA (reference sequence). Trimming removed 3 bases from V and 6 bases from J, with 18 bases in between. CDR3 protein: CSASPHSGLSEQYF. CDR3 coding DNA: TGCAGTGCTAGCCCCCACAGCGGGCTCAGCGAGCAGTACTTC.

This chain uses TRBV19 with TRBJ2-2, with no clear D. Germline assignment: CDR1 LNHDA and CDR2 SQIVND (reference sequence). The CDR3 consists of 13 residues. Trimming stripped 11 bases from V and 1 base from J, with 11 bases between. The CDR3, as DNA: TGTGCCTCTTGGACGGGGAACACCGGGGAGCTGTTTTTT. Amino acids: CASWTGNTGELFF.

The chain links TRBV5-4 to TRBJ2-1, with D tentatively TRBD2 (5 bases). V was pared by 10 bases and J by 2 bases, with 13 bases between. This CDR3 region has 13 residues. Germline V gene sequence: CDR1 SGHNT, CDR2 YYREEE (reference sequence). CDR3 in DNA: TGTGCCTCCCAGAGGGCCACCTACAATGAGCAGTTCTTC. It is translated as CASQRATYNEQFF.

This clonotype was recorded a few times. The chain couples TRBV25-1 to TRBJ2-2; D remains unclear. The CDR3 covers 15 residues. Looked up from germline, CDR1 is MGHDK and CDR2 is SYGVNS. The V gene lost 3 bases and the J gene lost 0 bases, with 8 bases spanning the gap. The CDR3 region has the DNA TGTGCCAGCAGTGAGCCGGGCCCGAACACCGGGGAGCTGTTTTTT. It encodes CASSEPGPNTGELFF. The full variable domain, with the rest looked up from reference TRBV25-1 and TRBJ2-2, is EADIYQTPRYLVIGTGKKITLECSQTMGHDKMYWYQQDPGMELHLIHYSYGVNSTEKGDLSSESTVSRIRTEHFPLTLESARPSHTSQYLCASSEPGPNTGELFFGEGSRLTVL.

This chain joins TRBV7-9 and TRBJ2-3; D is ambiguous. CDR1 is SEHNR, CDR2 FQNEAQ, per germline (reference sequence). CDR3 length: 15 residues. The V gene lost 1 base and the J gene lost 1 base, with 9 bases spanning the gap. CDR3 protein: CASSLESGGTDTQYF. In nucleotides, the CDR3 is TGTGCCAGCAGCTTAGAGTCTGGGGGCACAGATACGCAGTATTTT.

This clonotype was observed a few times. The CDR3: CASSLFGPNTGELFF. Here the CDR3 DNA reads TGCGCCAGCAGCTTGTTTGGGCCGAACACCGGGGAGCTGTTTTTT. The V and J genes are TRBV5-1 and TRBJ2-2; D gene uncertain. Germline V gives CDR1 SGHRS, CDR2 YFSETQ. This CDR3 region has 15 residues. The V end was cut by 1 base, the J end by 0 bases, with 7 bases between.

This clonotype was seen only a few times. The rearrangement links TRBV28 to TRBJ2-1; D may match TRBD1 or TRBD2 (5 bases each). Between the trimmed V and J ends, which lost 10 bases and 11 bases, there was a span of 21 bases. CDR3 length equals 13 residues. Germline V lookup: CDR1 MDHEN, CDR2 SYDVKM. DNA for the CDR3: TGTGCCACCCGGGACCGCGGGTATGGTCAGCAGTTCTTC. The encoded protein is CATRDRGYGQQFF.

The rearrangement uses TRBV29-1 and TRBJ2-1; the match to TRBD1 covers 7 bases. V was pared by 6 bases and J by 2 bases, with 4 bases of the junction left unmatched. CDR1 and CDR2 from the germline V gene are SQVTM and ANQGSEA. The CDR3 runs 13 residues. The CDR3 loop is CSVPGQTYNEQFF. CDR3 DNA sequence: TGCAGCGTACCGGGACAGACCTACAATGAGCAGTTCTTC.

In its sample, this clonotype was seen a few times. This chain joins TRBV30 and TRBJ1-1; TRBD1 might be the D (5 bases). The V gene's germline CDR1 is GTSNPN and CDR2 SVGIG (reference sequence). Trimming took 5 bases from V and 0 from J, leaving 7 bases between them. There are 12 residues in the CDR3. The CDR3 protein is CAWDSLNTEAFF. DNA for the CDR3: TGTGCCTGGGACAGTTTGAACACTGAAGCTTTCTTT.

V is TRBV10-3 and J is TRBJ2-3; 12 bases agree with TRBD2. Unmatched junction bases numbered 1, after V lost 3 bases and J lost 3 bases. The CDR3 extends over 15 amino acids. Germline V gives CDR1 ENHRY, CDR2 SYGVKD. CDR3 sequence reads: CAISDLAGGTDTQYF. The CDR3 DNA follows: TGTGCCATCAGTGACCTAGCGGGAGGGACAGATACGCAGTATTTT.

At least ten counts were recorded for this clonotype. This chain connects TRBV12-3 or TRBV12-4 to TRBJ1-5; 9 positions agree with TRBD1. V was clipped by 7 bases and J by 5 bases; unmatched bases: 6. The CDR3 covers 14 residues. The CDR3 here is CASISQGADQPQHF. The CDR3 nucleotides read TGTGCCAGCATATCACAGGGGGCGGATCAGCCCCAGCATTTT.

This clonotype was seen a handful of times. V is TRBV5-1 and J is TRBJ2-7; D unclear. CDR3 length: 14 amino acids. Trimming cost V 0 bases and J 5 bases, with 12 bases left between them. In germline, CDR1 is SGHRS, CDR2 YFSETQ. The CDR3 DNA sequence: TGCGCCAGCAGCTTGGAACCTGGGTTCGACGAGCAGTACTTC. It specifies CASSLEPGFDEQYF.

This clonotype showed up just a few times. CDR3 sequence reads: CASSLMVSEAFF. The CDR3 DNA is TGTGCCAGCAGTTTAATGGTTTCTGAAGCTTTCTTT. J is TRBJ1-1 and V is TRBV12-3 or TRBV12-4, with unresolved D. This CDR3 is built from 12 residues. The germline V and J ends were trimmed by 2 bases and 6 bases, with 7 bases remaining between them.

V gene TRBV27 combines with J gene TRBJ2-7; TRBD2 matches 7 bases. The CDR3 consists of 15 residues. The germline V gene encodes CDR1 MNHEY and CDR2 SMNVEV (reference sequence). Germline trimming cut 3 bases from V and 2 bases from J; bases unmatched to any gene: 7. The CDR3 region is CASSLLPGGTYEQYF. In nucleotides, the CDR3 is TGTGCCAGCAGTTTGCTCCCGGGAGGAACCTACGAGCAGTACTTC.

This clonotype was seen a handful of times. This sequence joins TRBV19 and TRBJ1-1; 9 bases line up with TRBD1. This CDR3 is built from 13 residues. Germline V gene sequence: CDR1 LNHDA, CDR2 SQIVND (reference sequence). Trimming cost V 9 bases and J 5 bases; bases outside gene matches: 7. The CDR3 loop is CASRTGVGTEAFF. CDR3 bases: TGTGCCAGCAGGACAGGGGTGGGAACTGAAGCTTTCTTT.

This clonotype was seen more than once but under ten times. For the CDR3, the DNA is TGTGCCAGCAGCATCCGCCCCGGACAGGGGATTAAGCAGTACTTC. Its protein product is CASSIRPGQGIKQYF. This sequence joins TRBV3-1 and TRBJ2-7; 9 bases map to TRBD1. The J segment lost 8 bases and the V segment lost 5 bases, leaving 13 bases of the junction unmatched. This CDR3 contains 15 residues. Germline V gene sequence: CDR1 LGHDT, CDR2 YNNKEL (reference sequence).

The chain couples TRBV3-1 to TRBJ2-1; 11 bases align to TRBD2. In germline, CDR1 is LGHDT, CDR2 YNNKEL (reference sequence). The CDR3 has 12 amino acids. The CDR3 nucleotides are TGTGGCTCCGGGACTAGCGGTACTGAGCAGTTCTTC. It encodes CGSGTSGTEQFF.

This clonotype was seen more than once but under ten times. This chain uses TRBV20-1 with TRBJ2-3, with D possibly TRBD2 on 5 matching bases. This CDR3 comprises 13 residues. V lost 5 bases to trimming and J lost 4 bases, with 13 bases between them. The germline gives CDR1 DFQATT, CDR2 SNEGSKA (reference sequence). The CDR3 DNA follows: TGCAGTGCTCGATCGGGGAGCGCAGATACGCAGTATTTT. This gives the protein CSARSGSADTQYF.

This clonotype was seen at least ten times. The J gene is TRBJ2-1, the V gene TRBV7-2; no clear D gene. Trimming took 0 bases from V and 0 from J, leaving 9 bases between them. This CDR3 spans 16 amino acids. In germline, CDR1 is SGHTA, CDR2 FQGNSA. Here the CDR3 DNA reads TGTGCCAGCAGCTTAGCGCATACCAGCTCCTACAATGAGCAGTTCTTC. Encoded protein: CASSLAHTSSYNEQFF.

In this sample, this clonotype turned up many times. The chain combines TRBV29-1 with TRBJ2-5; 8 bases line up with TRBD1. The CDR3 runs 15 residues. In germline, CDR1 is SQVTM, CDR2 ANQGSEA. Germline trimming cut 3 bases from V and 5 bases from J; bases unmatched to any gene: 11. The CDR3 spells CSVDLATGARETQYF. CDR3 bases: TGCAGCGTTGACCTAGCGACAGGGGCCCGGGAGACCCAGTACTTC.

This clonotype was seen a single time. CDR3 sequence (DNA): TGTGCTAGTGGGACGGGAGGGCAAGGTGAGCAGTTCTTC. It translates to CASGTGGQGEQFF. The genes are TRBV12-5 and TRBJ2-1; 8 bases line up with TRBD2. V lost 6 bases to trimming and J lost 9 bases; unmatched junction nucleotides: 7. The CDR3 extends over 13 amino acids. The germline V gene has CDR1 LGHNT and CDR2 FRNRAP. Full variable domain (remainder filled in from reference TRBV12-5 and TRBJ2-1): DARVTQTPRHKVTEMGQEVTMRCQPILGHNTVFWYRQTMMQGLELLAYFRNRAPLDDSGMPKDRFSAEMPDATLATLKIQPSEPRDSAVYFCASGTGGQGEQFFGPGTRLTVL.